This T cell receptor (beta chain) was recorded in a study of OX40 agonist ivuxolimab in advanced cancers. CDR3 length: 14 residues. Germline V lookup: CDR1 MNHEY, CDR2 SVGAGI. The J segment lost 10 bases and the V segment lost 6 bases, leaving 11 bases of the junction unmatched. Generated by immunoSEQ multiplex PCR, the TCRdb table keeps only in-frame clones and is missing some. The table records 75,000 to 100,000 clones, 90% to 95% of them present only once. The starting material was CD4+ or CD8+ T cells sorted from blood, obtained in a trial of the OX40 agonist ivuxolimab. This chain links TRBV6-5 with TRBJ2-2; 7 bases fit TRBD2. The source of this sequence is an adult with an advanced solid tumor such as melanoma, head and neck, liver or kidney cancer. DNA for the CDR3: TGTGCCAGCAGCCGGACTAGATGGTCAGAGGAGCTGTTTTTT. Its protein product is CASSRTRWSEELFF.